This T cell receptor beta chain appears in the sequencing data of a study of cytomegalovirus exposure and HLA in healthy donors (dated by TCRdb to about 2017). The study in broad terms: The approximately 710 repertoires of the first cohort and the roughly 110 validation repertoires were produced on the same platform, according to a later analysis. The study aimed to test whether cataloging public T cell receptors could reveal signatures of past pathogen exposure. Along with the roughly 670-subject first cohort, a separate validation cohort of over a hundred different subjects was used. High-throughput TCR immunosequencing, statistical association of individual TCRs with disease status, and machine learning were combined to predict cytomegalovirus infection status. Overall study results and their limits: All 110 or so repertoires were used to score co-occurrence in the validation cohort in a later analysis, because that analysis had no HLA typing for the cohort. In both the original and validation cohorts, the classifier was reported to diagnose cytomegalovirus status with high specificity and sensitivity. Three of the identified cytomegalovirus-associated TCR beta chains were confirmed in vitro to be specific for cytomegalovirus antigens. The study listed 164 TCR beta chains as associated with cytomegalovirus. The authors suggested that the approach could potentially be generalized to other disease states and immunological phenotypes. A later analysis found that TCRs clustered in the first cohort also tended to co-occur in the approximately 120 validation repertoires, with approximately 95% of cluster scores above 0. Most TCR sequences were seen in very few donors, while some public TCRs were found in many individuals.

The donors belonged to the validation cohort of roughly 120 subjects, which was separate from the 666-subject first cohort. Library creation used the immunoSEQ multiplex PCR assay. The study's processing was this. A statistical classification framework was developed to diagnose cytomegalovirus status using the catalog of TCR beta chain sequences. This is the immuneACCESS table as TCRdb keeps it, with only in-frame sequences that have V and J called. A part of the clones is gone; compared with another copy, unresolved V genes explain less than half, and the rest is unexplained. V, J and clone size are taken as reported in that table, and D and trimming were inferred from the DNA itself. The sample includes 150,000 to 200,000 clones, with roughly 83% observed a single time. 10% to 13% of the sample rests with the top ten. In regard to this clone: Its antigen target is currently unknown. No base quality information exists; no much larger clone differs at one position.

After removal of 0 bases from V and 8 bases from J, the junction retains 3 bases not matched to a gene. The germline V gene encodes CDR1 GTSNPN and CDR2 SVGIG (reference sequence). Reading from cysteine to phenylalanine, the CDR3 counts 12 amino acids. The retained sequence is limited to the CDR3, 36 bases, with the frame set at the first base. The origin of this receptor is a man aged 25-45 years in good health and CMV-seropositive. Material for sequencing was PBMCs. Recombination linked TRBV30 to TRBJ1-2; the central 7 bases match TRBD1. The base sequence is TGTGCCTGGAGTGTAGGGGGCGAGGGCTACACCTTC. Its coded protein is CAWSVGGEGYTF.